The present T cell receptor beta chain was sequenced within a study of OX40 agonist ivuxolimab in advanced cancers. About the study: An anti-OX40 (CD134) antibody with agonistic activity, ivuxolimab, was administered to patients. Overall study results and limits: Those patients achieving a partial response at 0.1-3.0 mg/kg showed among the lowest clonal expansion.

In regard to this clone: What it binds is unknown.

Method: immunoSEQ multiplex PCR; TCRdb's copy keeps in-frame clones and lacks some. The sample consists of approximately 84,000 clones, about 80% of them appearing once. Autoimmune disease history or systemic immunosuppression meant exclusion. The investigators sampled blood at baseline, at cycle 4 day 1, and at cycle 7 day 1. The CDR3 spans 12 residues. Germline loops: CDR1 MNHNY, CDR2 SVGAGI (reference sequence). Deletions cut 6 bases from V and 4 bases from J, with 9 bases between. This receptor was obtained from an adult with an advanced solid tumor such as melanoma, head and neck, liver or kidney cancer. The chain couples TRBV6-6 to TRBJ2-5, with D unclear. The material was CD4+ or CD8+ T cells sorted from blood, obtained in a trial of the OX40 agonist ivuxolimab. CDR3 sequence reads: CASSPRRETQYF. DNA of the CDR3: TGTGCCAGCAGCCCCCGCCGAGAGACCCAGTACTTC.